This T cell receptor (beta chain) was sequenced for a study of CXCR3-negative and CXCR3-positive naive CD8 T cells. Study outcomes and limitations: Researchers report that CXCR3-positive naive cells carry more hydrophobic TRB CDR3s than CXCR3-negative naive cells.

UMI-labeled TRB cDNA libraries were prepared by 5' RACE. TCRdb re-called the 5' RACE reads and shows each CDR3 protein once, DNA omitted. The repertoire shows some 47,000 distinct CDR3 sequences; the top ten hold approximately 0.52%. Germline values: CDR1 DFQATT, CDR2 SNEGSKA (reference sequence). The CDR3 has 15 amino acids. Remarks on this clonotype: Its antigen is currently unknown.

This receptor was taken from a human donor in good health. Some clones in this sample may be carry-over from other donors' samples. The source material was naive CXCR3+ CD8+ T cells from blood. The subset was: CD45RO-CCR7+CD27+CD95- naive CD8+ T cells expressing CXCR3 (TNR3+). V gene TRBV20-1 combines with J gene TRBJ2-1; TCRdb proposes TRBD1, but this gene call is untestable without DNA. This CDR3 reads CSARDPGTQHNEQFF.